The following is a T cell receptor beta chain sequence with its context. It may be a read error: a sequence one base away is much more abundant. Template material for amplifying TCR beta CDR3 regions consisted of RNA transcripts. The HTBI primer set served for first-round RT-PCR of the TCR CDR3. TCRdb used MiXCR to reprocess the multiplex PCR reads, holding one entry per CDR3 protein. Of around 600,000 distinct CDR3 sequences in the sample, approximately 15% were seen once. This sample is part of a study of T cells in Graves' hyperthyroidism and ophthalmopathy. Across the study: Peripheral blood specimens were obtained at initial diagnosis, prior to any treatment.

CDR3 size: 16 residues. For Graves' hyperthyroidism to be stable, ophthalmopathy could not progress within 18 months. Uncontrolled infections, other autoimmune diseases, pregnancy or lactation led to exclusion of patients. The sequenced sample was blood. The chain recombines TRBV12-3 or TRBV12-4 with TRBJ2-1; 7 nucleotides align to TRBD1. The TCR originated in a woman in her 30s with Graves' hyperthyroidism. CDR3 nucleotide sequence: TGTGCCAGCGGTTTATTGGGACAGATCAAAGGGAATGAGCAGTTCTTC. Amino acids: CASGLLGQIKGNEQFF.